Sequencing of this T cell receptor beta chain was carried out in a study of vaccination and CD4 T cells after COVID-19. Study summary: For control cultures, the treatment was a CEFX pool, an HIV-1 Nef pool, or no peptide.

An Oncomine TCR Beta short-read assay was used to sequence the DNA from cultured CD4+ T cells. It was from cultured CD4+ T cells that genomic DNA was extracted. TCRdb processed the PCR reads anew with MiXCR; each CDR3 protein has one entry. The table records some 20,000 distinct CDR3 sequences, 60% of them present only once. Study findings and constraints: Within the convalescent patients, spike mono-reactivity was found in 304 of 307 vaccine-specific clones.

Germline assignment: CDR1 DFQATT and CDR2 SNEGSKA (reference sequence). The CDR3 is 14 amino acids. To note about this clonotype: Its antigen is not identified. One end of the junction fails to match germline, which may point to a read error.

The treatment is: approximately 9-day PBMC culture with coronavirus spike peptide pools or control peptides (ViraFEST assay). The V and J genes are TRBV20-1 and TRBJ1-1, with a weak D call TRBD1 (6 bases). Sequenced here: CD4+ T cells from blood, cultured in vitro, sampled after SARS-CoV-2 vaccination. The sequence derives from a human donor who had recovered from COVID-19. The CDR3 region is CSARARQATYEVFF. As DNA, the CDR3 is TGCAGTGCTAGAGCTCGACAGGCAACTTATGAAGTTTTCTTT.